This TCR beta chain was recorded in a study of control samples from healthy donors and cancer patients. Libraries were prepared by immunoSEQ multiplex PCR; TCRdb keeps only in-frame clonotypes and omits some of them. The data show approximately 50,000 clones, around 87% seen once. V was trimmed by 3 bases and J by 1 base, leaving 5 bases between them. The CDR3 has 13 amino acids. The germline V gene has CDR1 SGHRS and CDR2 YFSETQ. This receptor was identified in a woman aged 60-75 years with lung cancer. Sequencing was carried out using PBMCs. The chain combines TRBV5-1 with TRBJ1-5; no reliable D call. CDR3 nucleotide sequence: TGCGCCAGCAGCTACACGAGCAATCAGCCCCAGCATTTT. This sequence encodes CASSYTSNQPQHF.